Below, 6 T cell receptor beta chains from the same sample are listed, as sequenced in a study of response to subunit inactivated influenza vaccine. TCRdb recomputed calls from the RT-PCR reads with MiXCR, one row per CDR3 protein. This table holds 650,000 or so distinct CDR3 sequences, less than 15% found once. Sequencing used PBMCs from blood, obtained roughly 2 weeks before vaccination. The source of these receptors is a man between 50 and 59 years old who received an inactivated influenza vaccine.

The CDR3 DNA sequence: TGCGCCAGCAGCTCCCTTGTTGGGGGGGGTGGTGGCAATGAGCAGTTCTTC. Its protein is CASSSLVGGGGGNEQFF. This chain uses TRBV5-1 with TRBJ2-1, with 7 positions matching TRBD2. Losses at the gene ends were 3 bases for V and 6 bases for J; bases not matched to a gene: 15. CDR1 and CDR2 (germline): SGHRS, YFSETQ. The CDR3 has 17 amino acids.

This clonotype was seen a few times. V is TRBV5-1 and J is TRBJ2-7; no clear D. CDR1 is SGHRS, CDR2 YFSETQ, per germline. This CDR3 has 15 residues. V dropped 4 bases and J dropped 3 bases, with 17 bases sitting between them. The CDR3 here is CASSQDGAPFYEQYF. CDR3 DNA: TGCGCCAGCAGCCAGGACGGCGCTCCCTTCTACGAGCAGTACTTC.

This chain joins TRBV18 and TRBJ1-3, with TRBD1 as a possible D gene (6 bases). Germline V lookup: CDR1 KGHSH, CDR2 LQKENI. CDR3 length: 17 amino acids. Trimming cost V 0 bases and J 0 bases, with 12 bases left between them. This chain's CDR3 is CASSPPDSGSSGNTIYF. CDR3 sequence (DNA): TGTGCCAGCTCACCACCGGACAGCGGCAGCTCTGGAAACACCATATATTTT.

The chain links TRBV7-2 to TRBJ2-1; 9 bases line up with TRBD2. J gave up 5 bases and V 5 bases, and 7 bases lay outside the gene matches. The germline V gene has CDR1 SGHTA and CDR2 FQGNSA. The CDR3 runs to 15 residues. Written as DNA, the CDR3 is TGTGCCAGCAGCATTAGCGGGGGATATAACAATGAGCAGTTCTTC. Encoded protein: CASSISGGYNNEQFF.

The chain joins TRBV7-8 to TRBJ1-6; D gene unclear. CDR1 and CDR2 from the germline V gene are SGHVS and FQNEAQ. Trimming pared 1 base from V and 8 bases from J, leaving 6 bases between. The CDR3 runs 13 residues. The CDR3 is CASSLVFDSPLHF. CDR3 coding DNA: TGTGCCAGCAGCTTAGTCTTCGATTCACCCCTCCACTTT.

This clonotype was recorded a few times. V is TRBV27 and J is TRBJ2-1, with 7 bases matching TRBD1. Germline-derived CDR1 and CDR2 are MNHEY and SMNVEV (reference sequence). The CDR3 runs 15 residues. With 5 bases clipped from V and 4 bases from J, the junction kept 8 bases outside the gene matches. The CDR3 nucleotides are TGTGCCAGCAGTCTCCGGGACAGACAGTACAATGAGCAGTTCTTC. Translation gives CASSLRDRQYNEQFF.